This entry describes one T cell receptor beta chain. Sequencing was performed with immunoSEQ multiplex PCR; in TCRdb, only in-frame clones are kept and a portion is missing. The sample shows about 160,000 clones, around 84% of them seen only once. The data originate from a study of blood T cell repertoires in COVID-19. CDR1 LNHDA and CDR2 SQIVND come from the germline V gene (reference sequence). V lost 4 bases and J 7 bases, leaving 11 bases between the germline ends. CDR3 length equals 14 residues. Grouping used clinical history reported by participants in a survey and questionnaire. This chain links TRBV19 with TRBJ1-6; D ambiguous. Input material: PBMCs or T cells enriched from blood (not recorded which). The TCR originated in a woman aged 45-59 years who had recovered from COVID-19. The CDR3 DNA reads TGTGCCAGTAGTACCGGGAGGGAGAATTCACCCCTCCACTTT. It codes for CASSTGRENSPLHF.